The source of this T cell receptor (beta chain) is a study of T cell repertoires in cytomegalovirus infection. General study results and limits: Clonotypes of TCR beta that were HLA-C-restricted and CMV-specific dominated the ex vivo response.

TCRdb passed the reads through MiXCR, listing each CDR3 protein once. The data contain about 140,000 distinct CDR3 sequences, roughly 6.5% of them seen just once; the ten biggest clones take up approximately 18%. As concerns this clonotype: Its antigen is currently unknown.

This CDR3 comprises 15 residues. V dropped 0 bases and J dropped 4; count of bases not matched to a gene: 2. Germline values: CDR1 LGHNA, CDR2 YSLEER. This clonotype originated in a human donor in good health (CMV status not recorded). Some clones in this sample may be carry-over from other donors' samples. The chain recombines TRBV4-3 with TRBJ2-3, with TRBD2 matching 9 bases. Sample: PBMCs. CDR3 sequence: CASSQEGTSPDTQYF. CDR3 nucleotides: TGCGCCAGCAGCCAAGAGGGGACTAGCCCAGATACGCAGTATTTT.